This TCR beta chain was recovered during a study of beta chain features in type 1 diabetes. The table lists this clone with many counts. Its antigen is not known. Other DNA sequences within the sample encode an identical CDR3. Germline V lookup: CDR1 SNHLY, CDR2 FYNNEI. The CDR3 is 13 residues long. The V end was cut by 4 bases, the J end by 2 bases, with 7 bases between. Expressed TCRB transcripts got sequenced, as all isolated RNA was reverse transcribed. Only in-frame clones appear in the TCRdb table, and some are missing; sequencing was by immunoSEQ multiplex PCR. The table records a few hundred thousand clones, 8.5% to 10% of them present only once. Broader study findings: VDJ junctions sequenced from type 1 diabetes patients showed fewer insertions and more deletions. In every one of the four CD4+ subsets, TCRB CDR3s were moderately but significantly shorter in Type 1 diabetes patients. A potential PCR bias toward shorter templates would be equal in patient and control samples.

The sequence derives from a man aged 30 to 39 with type 1 diabetes. The sequencing sample was made of central memory CD4+ T cells from blood. The chain carries TRBV2 and TRBJ2-3; D call uncertain. CDR3: CASSVSFTDTQYF. CDR3 nucleotide sequence: TGTGCCAGCAGTGTCTCCTTCACAGATACGCAGTATTTT.